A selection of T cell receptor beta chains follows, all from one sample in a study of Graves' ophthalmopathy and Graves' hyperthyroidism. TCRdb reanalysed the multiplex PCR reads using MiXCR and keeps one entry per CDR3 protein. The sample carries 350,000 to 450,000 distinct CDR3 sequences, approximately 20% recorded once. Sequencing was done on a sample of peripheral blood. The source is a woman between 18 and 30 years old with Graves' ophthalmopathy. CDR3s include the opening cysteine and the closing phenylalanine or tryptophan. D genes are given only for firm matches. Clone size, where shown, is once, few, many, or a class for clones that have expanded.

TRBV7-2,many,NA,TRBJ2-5,TGTGCCAGCAGCTCATTACTGCCTCGGGGGACCCAGTACTTC,CASSSLLPRGTQYF
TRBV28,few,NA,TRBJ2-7,TGTGCCAGTTCCCTCGACCGTCACCTCGAGCAGTACTTC,CASSLDRHLEQYF
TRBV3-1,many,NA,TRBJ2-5,TGTGCCAGCGGTAACTTCTCAGGGTGGGGAGAGACCCAGTACTTC,CASGNFSGWGETQYF
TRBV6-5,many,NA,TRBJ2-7,TGTGCCAGCAGTTACTCGGAAGAGCAGTACTTC,CASSYSEEQYF
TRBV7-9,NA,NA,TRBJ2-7,TGTGCCAGCAGCTTAGCGGACTACCTCTACGAGCAGTACTTC,CASSLADYLYEQYF
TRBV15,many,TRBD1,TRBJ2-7,TGTGCCACCAGCAGAGATGGGACAGGTTACTACGAGCAGTACTTC,CATSRDGTGYYEQYF
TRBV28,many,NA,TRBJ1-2,TGTGCCAGCAGTTTATTGTTAGGGACCAACTATGGCTACACCTTC,CASSLLLGTNYGYTF
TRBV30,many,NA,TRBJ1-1,TGTGCCTGGAGTAAAAGGGCAGGGAACACTGAAGCTTTCTTT,CAWSKRAGNTEAFF
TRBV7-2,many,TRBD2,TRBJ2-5,TGTGCCAGCAGCCATCCCCTAGCGGGGGCCACGGGGTACTTC,CASSHPLAGATGYF
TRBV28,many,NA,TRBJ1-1,TGTGCCAGCAGAGATGTGCCGATGAACACTGAAGCTTTCTTT,CASRDVPMNTEAFF
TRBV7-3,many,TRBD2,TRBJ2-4,TGTGCCAGCAGCCGGGGAGGGGCCGCCATTCAGTACTTC,CASSRGGAAIQYF
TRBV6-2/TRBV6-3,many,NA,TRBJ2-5,TGTGCCAGCAGTACCCCCGTCAGGGGGGGTAGGAAGACCCAGTACTTC,CASSTPVRGGRKTQYF
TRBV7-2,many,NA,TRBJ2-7,TGTGCCAGCAGCTTAGCGGGCGGGCCTGCCTACGAGCAGTACTTC,CASSLAGGPAYEQYF
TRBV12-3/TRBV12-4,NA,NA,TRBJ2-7,TGTGCCAGCAGTCGGCGGACGGATACCTACGAGCAGTACTTC,CASSRRTDTYEQYF
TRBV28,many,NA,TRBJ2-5,TGTGCCAGCAGTCCCGGCCGGTCCACCCAGTACTTC,CASSPGRSTQYF
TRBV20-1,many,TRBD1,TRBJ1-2,TGCAGTGGCATAGCACCCGGGACAGGGGGCCGTGGCTACACCTTC,CSGIAPGTGGRGYTF
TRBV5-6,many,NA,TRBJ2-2,TGTGCCAGCAGCCCAACTTTTACACGCGGGGAGCTGTTTTTT,CASSPTFTRGELFF
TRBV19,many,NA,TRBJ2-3,TGTGCCAGTATGGGGTTGGGAGATACGCAGTATTTT,CASMGLGDTQYF
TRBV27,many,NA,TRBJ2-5,TGTGCCAGCAGCGGGTACAGAGCCCAAGAGACCCAGTACTTC,CASSGYRAQETQYF
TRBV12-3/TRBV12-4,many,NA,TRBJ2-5,TGTGCCAGCAGTCCCCCGAACCAAGAGACCCAGTACTTC,CASSPPNQETQYF
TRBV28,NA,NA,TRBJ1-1,TGTGCCAGCAGTACCCCTTCGGGCACTGAAGCTTTCTTT,CASSTPSGTEAFF
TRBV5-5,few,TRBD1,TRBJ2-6,TGTGCCAGCAGCTTCTATATTAATCCAGAGGGACAGGGGTTTTCTGGGGCCAACGTCCTGACTTTC,CASSFYINPEGQGFSGANVLTF
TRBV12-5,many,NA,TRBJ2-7,TGTGCTAGTGGTTTGGGAGCCGGGCCAAGGGACGAGCAGTACTTC,CASGLGAGPRDEQYF
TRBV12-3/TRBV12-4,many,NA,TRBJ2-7,TGTGCCAGCAGAGACGGTTCCTCCTACGAGCAGTACTTC,CASRDGSSYEQYF
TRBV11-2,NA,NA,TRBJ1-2,TGTGCCAGCAGCCCCCGAGGACAACCTAACTATGGCTACACCTTC,CASSPRGQPNYGYTF
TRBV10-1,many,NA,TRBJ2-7,TGCGCCAGCAGCGATAACTTAGGTCGGGAGCAGTACTTC,CASSDNLGREQYF
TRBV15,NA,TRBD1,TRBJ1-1,TGTGCCACCAGCACCCGGACAGGCGAGAACACTGAAGCTTTCTTT,CATSTRTGENTEAFF
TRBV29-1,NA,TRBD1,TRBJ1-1,TGCAGCGTTGAGGGGGGATGGACAGGGGGCACTGAAGCTTTCTTT,CSVEGGWTGGTEAFF
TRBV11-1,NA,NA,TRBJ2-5,TGTGCCAGCAGCCCGGGACTGACGGGAGAGGGGTCGAAAAAGACCCAGTACTTC,CASSPGLTGEGSKKTQYF
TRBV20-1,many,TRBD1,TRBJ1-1,TGCAGTGCTACCGGGACAGGGACTTCGAACACTGAAGCTTTCTTT,CSATGTGTSNTEAFF
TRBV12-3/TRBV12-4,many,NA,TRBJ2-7,TGTGCCAGCAGGCCCTCCTCAGGGGGGGTGCACGAGCAGTACTTC,CASRPSSGGVHEQYF
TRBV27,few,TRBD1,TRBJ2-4,TGTGCCAGCAGTTTATTCGCCGGGGGACAGGGAATAGCCAAAAACATTCAGTACTTC,CASSLFAGGQGIAKNIQYF
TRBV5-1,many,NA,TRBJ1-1,TGCGCCAGCAGCCCAGAGGTGAGGTCCAGGACTGAAGCTTTCTTT,CASSPEVRSRTEAFF